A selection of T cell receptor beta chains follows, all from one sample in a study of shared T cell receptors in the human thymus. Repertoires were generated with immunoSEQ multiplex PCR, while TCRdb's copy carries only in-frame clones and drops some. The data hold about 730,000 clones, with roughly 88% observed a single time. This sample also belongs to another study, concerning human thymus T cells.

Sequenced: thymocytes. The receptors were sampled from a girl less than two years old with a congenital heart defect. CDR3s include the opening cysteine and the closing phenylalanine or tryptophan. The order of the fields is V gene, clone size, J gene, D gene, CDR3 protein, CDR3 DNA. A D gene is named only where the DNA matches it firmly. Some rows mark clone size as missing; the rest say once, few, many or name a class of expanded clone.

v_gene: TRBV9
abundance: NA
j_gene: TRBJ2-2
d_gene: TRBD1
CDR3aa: CASSTKDGQEDTGELFF
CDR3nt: TGTGCCAGCAGCACGAAGGATGGACAGGAAGACACCGGGGAGCTGTTTTTT

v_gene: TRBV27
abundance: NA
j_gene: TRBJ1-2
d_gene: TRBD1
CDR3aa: CASSYRGVNNGYTF
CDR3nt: TGTGCCAGCAGTTACAGGGGGGTGAATAATGGCTACACCTTC

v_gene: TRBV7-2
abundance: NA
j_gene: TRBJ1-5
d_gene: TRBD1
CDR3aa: CASSSTGGNQPQHF
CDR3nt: TGTGCCAGCAGCTCAACAGGGGGAAATCAGCCCCAGCATTTT

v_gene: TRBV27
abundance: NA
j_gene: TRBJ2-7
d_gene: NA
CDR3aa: CASRPQGPGGLAYEQYF
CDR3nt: TGTGCCAGCAGACCACAAGGCCCAGGGGGGCTAGCCTACGAGCAGTACTTC

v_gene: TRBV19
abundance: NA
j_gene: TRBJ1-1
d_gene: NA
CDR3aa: CATSTGPNTEAFF
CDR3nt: TGTGCCACCTCGACAGGACCGAACACTGAAGCTTTCTTT

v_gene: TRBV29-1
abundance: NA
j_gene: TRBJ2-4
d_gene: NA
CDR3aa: CSVQVKVAKNIQYF
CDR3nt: TGCAGCGTACAGGTTAAGGTAGCCAAAAACATTCAGTACTTC

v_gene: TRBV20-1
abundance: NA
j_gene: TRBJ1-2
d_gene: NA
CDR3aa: CRAPGRGGYTF
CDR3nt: TGCAGGGCACCCGGGAGAGGGGGCTACACCTTC

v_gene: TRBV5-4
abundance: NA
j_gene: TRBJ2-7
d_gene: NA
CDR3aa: CASSLLTGPGIPHYEQYF
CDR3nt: TGTGCCAGCAGCTTACTAACTGGACCCGGGATCCCGCATTACGAGCAGTACTTC

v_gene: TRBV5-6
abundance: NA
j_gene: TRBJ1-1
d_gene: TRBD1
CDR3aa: CASSLALQGAAGTEAFF
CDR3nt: TGTGCCAGCAGCTTGGCATTACAGGGGGCGGCGGGCACTGAAGCTTTCTTT

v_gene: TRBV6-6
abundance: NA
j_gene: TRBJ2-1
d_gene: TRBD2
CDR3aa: CASSRGTSGGYNEQFF
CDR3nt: TGTGCCAGCAGTCGCGGGACTAGCGGGGGATACAATGAGCAGTTCTTC

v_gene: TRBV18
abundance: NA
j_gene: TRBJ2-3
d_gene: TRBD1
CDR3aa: CASSPPTGGEDTQYF
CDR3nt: TGTGCCAGCTCACCCCCGACAGGGGGCGAAGATACGCAGTATTTT

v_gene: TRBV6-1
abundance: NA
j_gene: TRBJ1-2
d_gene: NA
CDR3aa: CASNSQGPRYGYTF
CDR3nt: TGTGCCAGCAACTCACAGGGACCCCGATATGGCTACACCTTC

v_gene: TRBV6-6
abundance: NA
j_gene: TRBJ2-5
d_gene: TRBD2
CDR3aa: CASLAGGRETQYF
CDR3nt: TGTGCCAGCCTAGCGGGGGGGCGAGAGACCCAGTACTTC

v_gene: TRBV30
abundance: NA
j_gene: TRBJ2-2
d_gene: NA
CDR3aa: CAWTPDEEDSNTGELFF
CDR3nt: TGTGCCTGGACCCCCGACGAGGAGGATTCGAACACCGGGGAGCTGTTTTTT

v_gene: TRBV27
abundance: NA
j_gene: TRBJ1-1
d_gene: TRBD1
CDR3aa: CASSPGGQAFF
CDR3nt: TGTGCCAGCAGCCCAGGGGGGCAAGCTTTCTTT

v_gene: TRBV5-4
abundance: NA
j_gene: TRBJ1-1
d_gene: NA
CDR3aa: CASSPPGVPEAFF
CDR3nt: TGTGCCAGCAGCCCCCCCGGGGTACCTGAAGCTTTCTTT

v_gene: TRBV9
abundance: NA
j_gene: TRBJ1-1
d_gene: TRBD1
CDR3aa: CASSAGQLNTEAFF
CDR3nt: TGTGCCAGCAGCGCGGGACAGCTGAACACTGAAGCTTTCTTT

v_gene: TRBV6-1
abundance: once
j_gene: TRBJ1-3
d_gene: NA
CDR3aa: CASSEGTTAGNTIYF
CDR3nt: TGTGCCAGCAGTGAAGGGACAACCGCTGGAAACACCATATATTTT

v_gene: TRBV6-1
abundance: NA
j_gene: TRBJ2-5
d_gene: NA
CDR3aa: CASSEAVTGSKYF
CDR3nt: TGTGCCAGCAGTGAAGCGGTGACAGGTTCTAAGTACTTC

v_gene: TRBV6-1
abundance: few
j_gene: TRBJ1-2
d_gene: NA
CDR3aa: CASSGREEGYTF
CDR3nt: TGTGCCAGCAGTGGTAGGGAGGAGGGCTACACCTTC

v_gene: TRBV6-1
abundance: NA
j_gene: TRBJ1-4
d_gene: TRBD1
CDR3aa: CASSEATTGSRATNEKLFF
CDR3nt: TGTGCCAGCAGTGAAGCAACGACAGGGTCCCGTGCAACTAATGAAAAACTGTTTTTT

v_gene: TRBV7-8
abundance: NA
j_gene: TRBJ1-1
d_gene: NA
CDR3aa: CASSLAAGRNTEAFF
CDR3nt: TGTGCCAGCAGCTTAGCGGCGGGGAGGAACACTGAAGCTTTCTTT

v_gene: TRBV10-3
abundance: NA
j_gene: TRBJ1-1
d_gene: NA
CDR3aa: CAISTGSRTSTEAFF
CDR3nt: TGTGCCATCAGTACAGGTTCCCGAACATCCACTGAAGCTTTCTTT

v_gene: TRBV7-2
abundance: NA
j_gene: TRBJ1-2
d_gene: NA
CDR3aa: CASSLVSDWGQPDYGYTF
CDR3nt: TGTGCCAGCAGCTTAGTTAGTGATTGGGGGCAGCCGGACTATGGCTACACCTTC

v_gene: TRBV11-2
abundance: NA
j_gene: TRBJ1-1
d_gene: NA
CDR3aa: CASSLRAGTEAFF
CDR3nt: TGTGCCAGCAGCTTAAGGGCGGGAACTGAAGCTTTCTTT

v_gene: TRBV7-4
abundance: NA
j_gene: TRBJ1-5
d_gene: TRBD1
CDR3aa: CASSSGTGLGNQPQHF
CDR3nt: TGTGCCAGCAGCTCCGGGACAGGGCTCGGCAATCAGCCCCAGCATTTT

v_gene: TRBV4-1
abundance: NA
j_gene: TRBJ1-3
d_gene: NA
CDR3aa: CASSQDMRDIPSLSGNTIYF
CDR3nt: TGCGCCAGCAGCCAAGATATGAGGGATATCCCCTCTCTCTCTGGAAACACCATATATTTT

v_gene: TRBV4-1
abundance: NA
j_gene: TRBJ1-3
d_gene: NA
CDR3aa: CASSPRGSGNTIYF
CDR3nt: TGCGCCAGCAGCCCACGAGGGTCTGGAAACACCATATATTTT

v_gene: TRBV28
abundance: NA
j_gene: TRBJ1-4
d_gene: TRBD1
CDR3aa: CASSLNSPGQGRLWEKLFF
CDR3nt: TGTGCCAGCAGTTTAAACTCCCCTGGACAGGGGCGACTTTGGGAAAAACTGTTTTTT